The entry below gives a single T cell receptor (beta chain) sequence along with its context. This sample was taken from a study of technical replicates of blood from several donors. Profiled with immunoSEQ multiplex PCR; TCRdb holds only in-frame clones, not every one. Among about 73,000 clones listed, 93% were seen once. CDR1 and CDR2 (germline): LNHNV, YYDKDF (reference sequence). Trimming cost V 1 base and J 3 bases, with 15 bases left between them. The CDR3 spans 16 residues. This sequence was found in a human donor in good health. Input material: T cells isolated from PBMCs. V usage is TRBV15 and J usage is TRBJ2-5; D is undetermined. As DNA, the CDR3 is TGTGCCACCAGCAGAGCAGTCAGAATTACAGAAGAGACCCAGTACTTC. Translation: CATSRAVRITEETQYF.